This TCR beta chain is drawn from a study of glioma-infiltrating T cells. At least ten counts were recorded for this clonotype. The iRepertoire nested amplicon-rescue multiplex PCR amplified TCR alpha and beta CDR3s from RNA. TCRdb used MiXCR to reprocess the multiplex PCR reads, holding one entry per CDR3 protein. The data show about 93,000 distinct CDR3 sequences, roughly 40% seen once. CDR1 and CDR2 (germline): SGHRS, YFSETQ. CDR3 length equals 13 residues. With V trimmed by 4 bases and J by 7 bases, 5 bases remained unmatched. The TCR was taken from a human donor with low-grade glioma or glioblastoma, undergoing nonglioma brain surgery, or in good health (not recorded which). Source material: glioma tissue, nonneoplastic brain tissue, or PBMCs (not recorded which). The chain combines TRBV5-1 with TRBJ2-1; 7 nucleotides line up with TRBD2. The CDR3 DNA follows: TGCGCCAGCAGCCCGGTGCGGGGGAATGAGCAGTTCTTC. It yields the protein CASSPVRGNEQFF.